In its sample, the clone carrying this T cell receptor (beta chain) was seen many times. The missing CDR3 end, 3 residues past where the read stops, is filled in from the germline J gene. This sample is drawn from a study of T cell clonality in common variable immunodeficiency. Between the trimmed V and J ends, which lost 2 bases and 0 bases, there was a span of 11 bases. This CDR3 is built from 15 residues. Germline CDR1 and CDR2: MNHNS and SASEGT. Some clones are missing from TCRdb's copy, which holds only in-frame ones; the method was immunoSEQ multiplex PCR. The sample holds tens of thousands of clones, and no clone turns up only once.

The TCR originated in a person between 18 and 69 years old in good health. The V gene is TRBV6-1, the J gene TRBJ2-7; weak D call: TRBD1 (6 bases). Material for sequencing was peripheral blood mononuclear cells. The CDR3 reads CASSERQASSYEQYF. The DNA read from the CDR3 is TGTGCCAGCAGTGAACGACAGGCAAGCTCCTACGAG.